The subject of this entry is one TCR beta chain. Sequencing used immunoSEQ multiplex PCR; TCRdb keeps in-frame clones, though not all of them. This table has 150,000 or so clones, around 84% appearing once. This sample is drawn from a study of blood T cell repertoires in COVID-19. Study information: Samples representing acute and convalescent COVID-19 were sourced from the United States, Italy and Spain.

CDR1 and CDR2 from the germline V gene are LNHNV and YYDKDF (reference sequence). This CDR3 region has 16 residues. After removal of 3 bases from V and 4 bases from J, the junction contained 8 bases not matched to a gene. This receptor was obtained from a man aged 45-65 years who had recovered from COVID-19. The sequenced material came from PBMCs or T cells enriched from blood (not recorded which). The chain couples TRBV15 to TRBJ2-1; 8 bases agree with TRBD2. CDR3 sequence: CATSREGSGVYNEQFF. The DNA of the CDR3 is TGTGCCACCAGCAGGGAGGGTAGCGGGGTATACAATGAGCAGTTCTTC.